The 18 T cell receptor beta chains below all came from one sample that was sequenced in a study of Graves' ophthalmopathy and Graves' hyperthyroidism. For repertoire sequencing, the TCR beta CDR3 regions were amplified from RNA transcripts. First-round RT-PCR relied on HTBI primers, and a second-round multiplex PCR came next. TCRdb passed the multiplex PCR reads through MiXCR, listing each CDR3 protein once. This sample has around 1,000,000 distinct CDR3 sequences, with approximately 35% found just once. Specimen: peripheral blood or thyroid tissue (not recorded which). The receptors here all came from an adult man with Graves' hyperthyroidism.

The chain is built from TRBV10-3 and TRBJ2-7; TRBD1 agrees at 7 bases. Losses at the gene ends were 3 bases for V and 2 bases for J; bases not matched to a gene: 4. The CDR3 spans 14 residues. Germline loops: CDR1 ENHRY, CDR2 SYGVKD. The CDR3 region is CAISDRDSPYEQYF. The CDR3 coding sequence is TGTGCCATCAGTGACCGGGACAGCCCCTACGAGCAGTACTTC.

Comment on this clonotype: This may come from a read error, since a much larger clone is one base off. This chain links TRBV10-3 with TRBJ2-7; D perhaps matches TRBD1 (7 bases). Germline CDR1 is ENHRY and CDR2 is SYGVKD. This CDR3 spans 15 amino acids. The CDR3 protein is CASSYPETGRNGQYF. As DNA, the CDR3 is TGTGCCAGCAGTTATCCGGAGACAGGGAGGAACGGGCAGTACTTC.

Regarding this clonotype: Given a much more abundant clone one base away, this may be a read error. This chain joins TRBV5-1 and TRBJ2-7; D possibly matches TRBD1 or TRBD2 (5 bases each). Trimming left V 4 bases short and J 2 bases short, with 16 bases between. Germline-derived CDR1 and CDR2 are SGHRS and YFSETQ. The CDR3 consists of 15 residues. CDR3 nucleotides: TGCGCCAGCAGCACCGGGACGGCCGGGACCTACGAGCAGTACTTC. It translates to CASSTGTAGTYEQYF.

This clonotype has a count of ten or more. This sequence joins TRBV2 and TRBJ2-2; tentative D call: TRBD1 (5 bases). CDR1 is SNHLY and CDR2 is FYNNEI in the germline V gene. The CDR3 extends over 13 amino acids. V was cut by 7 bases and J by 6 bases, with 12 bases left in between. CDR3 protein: CASTFQGSGELFF. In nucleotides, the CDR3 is TGTGCCAGCACTTTTCAGGGATCCGGGGAGCTGTTTTTT. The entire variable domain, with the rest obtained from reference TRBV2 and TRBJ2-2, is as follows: EPEVTQTPSHQVTQMGQEVILRCVPISNHLYFYWYRQILGQKVEFLVSFYNNEISEKSEIFDDQFSVERPDGSNFTLKIRSTKLEDSAMYFCASTFQGSGELFFGEGSRLTVL.

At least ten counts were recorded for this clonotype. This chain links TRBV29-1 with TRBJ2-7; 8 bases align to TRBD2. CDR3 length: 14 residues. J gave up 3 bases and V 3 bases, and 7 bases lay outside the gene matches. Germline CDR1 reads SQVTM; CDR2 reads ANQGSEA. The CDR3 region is CSVEDSGESYEQYF. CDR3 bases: TGCAGCGTTGAGGATAGCGGGGAGAGCTACGAGCAGTACTTC.

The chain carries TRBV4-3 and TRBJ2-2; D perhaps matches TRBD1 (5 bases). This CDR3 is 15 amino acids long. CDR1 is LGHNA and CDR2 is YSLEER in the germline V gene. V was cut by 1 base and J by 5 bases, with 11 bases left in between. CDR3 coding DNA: TGCGCCAGCAGCCAAGGCAGGGTTTTTACCGGGGAGCTGTTTTTT. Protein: CASSQGRVFTGELFF.

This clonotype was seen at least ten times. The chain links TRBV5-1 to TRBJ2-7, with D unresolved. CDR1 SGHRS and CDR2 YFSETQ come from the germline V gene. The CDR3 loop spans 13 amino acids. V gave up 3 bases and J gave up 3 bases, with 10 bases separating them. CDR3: CASSSETGYEQYF. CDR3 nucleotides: TGCGCCAGCAGCTCCGAGACTGGCTACGAGCAGTACTTC.

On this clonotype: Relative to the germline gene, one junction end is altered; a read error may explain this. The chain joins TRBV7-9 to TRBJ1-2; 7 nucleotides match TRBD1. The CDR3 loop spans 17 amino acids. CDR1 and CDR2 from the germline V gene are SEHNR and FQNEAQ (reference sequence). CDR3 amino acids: CASSQDSGGQGGEGYTF. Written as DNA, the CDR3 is TGCGCCAGCAGCCAAGATAGTGGGGGACAAGGGGGCGAAGGCTACACCTTC.

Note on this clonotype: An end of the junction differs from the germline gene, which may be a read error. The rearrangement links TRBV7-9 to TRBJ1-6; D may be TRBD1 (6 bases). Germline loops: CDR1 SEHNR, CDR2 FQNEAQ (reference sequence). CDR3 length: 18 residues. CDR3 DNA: TGTGCCAGCACCTTACGGACAGTCCGGGCTCCCTATAATTCACCCCTCCACTTT. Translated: CASTLRTVRAPYNSPLHF.

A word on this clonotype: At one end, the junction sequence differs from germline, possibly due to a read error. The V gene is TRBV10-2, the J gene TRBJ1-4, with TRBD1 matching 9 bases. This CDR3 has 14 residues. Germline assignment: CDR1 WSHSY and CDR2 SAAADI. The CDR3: CASRAGTGSRKLFF. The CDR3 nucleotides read TGTGCCAGCAGGGCCGGGACAGGGTCACGAAAACTGTTTTTT.

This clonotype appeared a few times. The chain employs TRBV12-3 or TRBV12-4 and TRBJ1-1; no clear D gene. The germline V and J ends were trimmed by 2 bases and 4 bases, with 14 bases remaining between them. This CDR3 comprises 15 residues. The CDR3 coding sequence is TGTGCCAGCAGTTTATCGCAGGACGTGGGCACTGAAGCTTTCTTT. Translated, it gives CASSLSQDVGTEAFF.

The CDR3 region is CSAAGGGDYEQYF. The DNA for the CDR3 is TGCAGTGCTGCGGGGGGGGGGGACTACGAGCAGTACTTC. The chain joins TRBV20-1 to TRBJ2-7; TRBD2 aligns across 9 bases. CDR1 DFQATT and CDR2 SNEGSKA come from the germline V gene (reference sequence). V trimming: 5 bases; J trimming: 3 bases; junction bases outside the gene matches: 5. This CDR3 has 13 amino acids.

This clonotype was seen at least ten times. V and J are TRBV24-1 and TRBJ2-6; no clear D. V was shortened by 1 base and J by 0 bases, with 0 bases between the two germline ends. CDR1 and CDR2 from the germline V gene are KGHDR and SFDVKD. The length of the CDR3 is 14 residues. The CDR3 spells CATSDFSGANVLTF. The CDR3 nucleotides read TGTGCCACCAGTGATTTCTCTGGGGCCAACGTCCTGACTTTC.

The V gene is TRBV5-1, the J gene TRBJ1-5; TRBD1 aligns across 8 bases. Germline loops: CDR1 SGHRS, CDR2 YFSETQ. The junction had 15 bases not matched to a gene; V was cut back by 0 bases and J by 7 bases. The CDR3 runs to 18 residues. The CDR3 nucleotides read TGCGCCAGCAGCTTGGAGGGTACGGACAGGGACGGGGGGCAGCCCCAGCATTTT. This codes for CASSLEGTDRDGGQPQHF.

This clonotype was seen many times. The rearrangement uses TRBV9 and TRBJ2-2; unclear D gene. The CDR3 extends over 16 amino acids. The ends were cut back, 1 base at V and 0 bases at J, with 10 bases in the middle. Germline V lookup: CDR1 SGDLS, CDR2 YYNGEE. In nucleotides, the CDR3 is TGTGCCAGCAGCGTATCCGGCAGAGCGAACACCGGGGAGCTGTTTTTT. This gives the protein CASSVSGRANTGELFF.

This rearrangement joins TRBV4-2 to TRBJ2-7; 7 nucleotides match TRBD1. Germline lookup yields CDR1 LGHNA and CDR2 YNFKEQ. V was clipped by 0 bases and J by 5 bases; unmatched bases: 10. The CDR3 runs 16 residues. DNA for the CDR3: TGTGCCAGCAGCCAAGAAATACGACAGGGTTGGAACGAGCAGTACTTC. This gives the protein CASSQEIRQGWNEQYF.

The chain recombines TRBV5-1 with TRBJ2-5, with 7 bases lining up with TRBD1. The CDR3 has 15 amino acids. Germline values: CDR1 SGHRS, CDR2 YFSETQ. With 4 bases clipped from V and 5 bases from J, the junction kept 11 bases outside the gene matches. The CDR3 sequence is CASSVSDRTGETQYF. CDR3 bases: TGCGCCAGCAGCGTGTCGGACAGGACCGGGGAGACCCAGTACTTC.

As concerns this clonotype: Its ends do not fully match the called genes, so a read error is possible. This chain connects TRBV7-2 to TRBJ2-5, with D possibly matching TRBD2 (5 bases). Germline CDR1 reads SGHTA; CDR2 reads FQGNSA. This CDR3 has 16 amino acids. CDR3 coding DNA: TGCGCCAGCAGCCAAGACGGTCCCGGGGTCGGAGAGACCCAGTACTTC. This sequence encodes CASSQDGPGVGETQYF.